There are a few counts of the clone carrying this T cell receptor (beta chain). Its target is not known. This record belongs to a study of T cells in Graves' hyperthyroidism and ophthalmopathy. General study findings and limits: Blood also contained most expanded thyroid clonotypes above 0.001. Model output signaled ophthalmopathy a median 6.5 months ahead of onset.

The diagnoses drew upon clinical symptoms, serum thyroxine and TRAb, thyroid ultrasound and orbital computed tomography. It was 8 to 10 ml of fresh peripheral blood that supplied the PBMCs. Germline loops: CDR1 MNHEY, CDR2 SVGEGT. CDR3 size: 16 residues. V shed 8 bases, J shed 3 bases, and the junction held 6 bases outside the gene matches. Using RNA transcripts as the source, TCR beta CDR3 regions were amplified. When the TCR CDR3 underwent first-round RT-PCR, the HTBI primer set was used. TCRdb processed the multiplex PCR reads anew with MiXCR; each CDR3 protein has one entry. This table holds a few hundred thousand distinct CDR3 sequences, roughly an eighth found once.

The receptor's source is a woman aged 40 to 50 with Graves' ophthalmopathy. The specimen was blood. The chain employs TRBV6-2 or TRBV6-3 and TRBJ2-6; TRBD1 matches 11 bases. CDR3 DNA: TGTGCCAGCGAGAGGACAGGGGGCGGTGGGGCCAACGTCCTGACTTTC. Translation: CASERTGGGGANVLTF.